This entry features one T cell receptor (beta chain) sequence. These data are taken from a study of blood T cell repertoires in COVID-19. At the level of the study: Collection of acute and convalescent COVID-19 samples took place in the United States, Italy and Spain. The analysed material was cDNA or gDNA that came from T cells, B-cell-depleted T cells, or PBMCs.

Sequenced by immunoSEQ multiplex PCR; TCRdb stores in-frame clones only, minus some. The data hold approximately 100,000 clones, with approximately 85% observed a single time. The sample was peripheral blood. The sequence came from a man aged 60 to 69 with acute or convalescent COVID-19.

The CDR3 region has the DNA TGTGCCAGCAGCCCTAGTGCTAGCGGGAGTGAGACCCAGTACTTC. Its protein is CASSPSASGSETQYF. The rearrangement links TRBV7-2 to TRBJ2-5; 10 bases are a match to TRBD2. Trimming removed 5 bases from V and 5 bases from J; junction bases left unmatched: 8. Germline CDR1 SGHTA, CDR2 FQGNSA. CDR3 length: 15 residues.